This T cell receptor beta chain is drawn from a study of early T cells in non-severe SARS-CoV-2 infection. For the study at large: Investigators sequenced bulk RNA drawn from unsorted whole blood, and chains remained unpaired.

Researchers tagged individual cDNA molecules with unique molecular identifiers. A single record per CDR3 protein comes from TCRdb applying MiXCR to the 5' RACE reads. The data hold roughly 54,000 distinct CDR3 sequences, with around 12% observed a single time. Study findings and constraints: VDJdb matching, biased toward anti-spike CD8 responses, missed private and CD4 specificities.

Trimming took 3 bases from V and 9 from J, leaving 9 bases between them. Germline V gene lookup returns CDR1 WNHNN and CDR2 SYGVQD (reference sequence). The CDR3 is 13 amino acids. This clonotype was observed at least ten times. Its antigen is as yet unknown. The sequence was obtained from an adult who was a healthcare worker with PCR-confirmed SARS-CoV-2 infection or an uninfected control (not recorded which). This rearrangement joins TRBV10-1 to TRBJ1-6; D uncertain. Sequences were obtained from whole blood. CDR3 sequence (DNA): TGCGCCAGCAGTGAAACGAGCCGTTCACCCCTCCACTTT. It yields the protein CASSETSRSPLHF.